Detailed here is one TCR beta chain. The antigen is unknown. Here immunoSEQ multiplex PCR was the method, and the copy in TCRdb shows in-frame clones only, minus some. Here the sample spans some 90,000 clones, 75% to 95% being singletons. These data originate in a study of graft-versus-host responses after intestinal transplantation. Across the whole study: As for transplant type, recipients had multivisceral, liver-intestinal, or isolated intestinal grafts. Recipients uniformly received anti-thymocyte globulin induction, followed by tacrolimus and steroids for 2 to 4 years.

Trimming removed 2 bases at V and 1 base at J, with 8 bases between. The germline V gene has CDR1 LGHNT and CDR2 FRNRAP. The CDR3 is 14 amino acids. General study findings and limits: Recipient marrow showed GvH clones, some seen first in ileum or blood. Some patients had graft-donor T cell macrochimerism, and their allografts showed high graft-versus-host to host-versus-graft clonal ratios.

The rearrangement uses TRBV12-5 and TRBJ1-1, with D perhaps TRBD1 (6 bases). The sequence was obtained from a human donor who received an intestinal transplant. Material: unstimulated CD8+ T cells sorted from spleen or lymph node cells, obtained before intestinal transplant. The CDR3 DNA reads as TGTGCTAGTGGTTTGAGGACAGAGAACACTGAAGCTTTCTTT. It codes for CASGLRTENTEAFF. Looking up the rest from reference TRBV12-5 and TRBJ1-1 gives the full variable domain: DARVTQTPRHKVTEMGQEVTMRCQPILGHNTVFWYRQTMMQGLELLAYFRNRAPLDDSGMPKDRFSAEMPDATLATLKIQPSEPRDSAVYFCASGLRTENTEAFFGQGTRLTVV.